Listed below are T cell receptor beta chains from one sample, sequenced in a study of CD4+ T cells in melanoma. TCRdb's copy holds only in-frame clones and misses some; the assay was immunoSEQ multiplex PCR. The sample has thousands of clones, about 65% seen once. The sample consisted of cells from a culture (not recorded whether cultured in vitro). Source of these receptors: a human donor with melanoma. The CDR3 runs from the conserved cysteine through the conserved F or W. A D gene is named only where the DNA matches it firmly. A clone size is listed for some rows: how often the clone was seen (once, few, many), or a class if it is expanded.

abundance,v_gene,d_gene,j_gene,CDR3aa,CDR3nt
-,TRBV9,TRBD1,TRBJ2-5,CASSGGQGAGETQYF,TGTGCCAGCAGCGGAGGACAGGGGGCGGGGGAGACCCAGTACTTC
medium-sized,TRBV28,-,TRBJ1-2,CASTTGYYGYTF,TGTGCCAGCACTACAGGGTACTATGGCTACACCTTC
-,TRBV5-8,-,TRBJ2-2,CAARRNTGELFF,TGTGCCGCTAGGAGGAACACCGGGGAGCTGTTTTTT
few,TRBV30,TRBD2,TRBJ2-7,CAWSVTSGAGGAYF,TGTGCCTGGAGTGTGACTAGCGGGGCGGGAGGTGCGTACTTC
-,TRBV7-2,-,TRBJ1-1,CASSLAGSGSEAFF,TGTGCCAGCAGCTTAGCGGGATCAGGTTCTGAAGCTTTCTTT
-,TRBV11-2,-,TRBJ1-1,CASSLGGRTEAFF,TGTGCCAGCAGCTTAGGTGGTAGGACTGAAGCTTTCTTT
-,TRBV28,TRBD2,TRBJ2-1,CASIGLAGGVYNEQFF,TGTGCCAGCATCGGTCTAGCGGGGGGGGTTTACAATGAGCAGTTCTTC
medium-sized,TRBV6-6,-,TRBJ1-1,CASSWVVNTEAFF,TGTGCCAGCAGTTGGGTGGTAAACACTGAAGCTTTCTTT
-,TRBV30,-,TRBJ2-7,CAWTGSSYEQYF,TGTGCCTGGACGGGTAGCAGCTACGAGCAGTACTTC
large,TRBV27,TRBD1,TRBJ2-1,CASSLSRGLLNEQFF,TGTGCCAGCAGTTTATCCAGGGGGCTCTTGAATGAGCAGTTCTTC
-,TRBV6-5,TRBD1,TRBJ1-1,CASKLRTGRGTEAFF,TGTGCCAGCAAACTCAGGACAGGACGGGGCACTGAAGCTTTCTTT
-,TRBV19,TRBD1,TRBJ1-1,CASSRLQGVMNTEAFF,TGTGCCAGTAGTAGATTACAGGGGGTCATGAACACTGAAGCTTTCTTT
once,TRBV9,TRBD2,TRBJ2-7,CASSASSGEPYYEQYF,TGTGCCAGCAGCGCCTCTAGCGGGGAACCTTACTACGAGCAGTACTTC
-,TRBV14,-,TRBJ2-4,CASSQRGQNIQYF,TGTGCCAGCAGCCAACGGGGTCAAAACATTCAGTACTTC
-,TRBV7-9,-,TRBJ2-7,CASSPITRDEQYF,TGTGCCAGCAGCCCGATTACTAGGGACGAGCAGTACTTC
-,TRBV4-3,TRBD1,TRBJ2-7,CASSQGTGVAYEQYF,TGCGCCAGCAGCCAAGGGACAGGGGTAGCCTACGAGCAGTACTTC
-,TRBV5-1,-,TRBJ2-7,CASSLVQGTNEQYF,TGCGCCAGCAGCTTGGTACAGGGTACTAACGAGCAGTACTTC
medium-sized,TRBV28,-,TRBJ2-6,CASSSPGRSGANVLTF,TGTGCCAGCAGTTCTCCCGGGAGATCGGGGGCCAACGTCCTGACTTTC
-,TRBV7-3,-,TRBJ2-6,CASSLDLSGANVLTF,TGTGCCAGCAGCTTAGACCTCTCTGGGGCCAACGTCCTGACTTTC
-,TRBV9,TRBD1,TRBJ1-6,CASSPGQGKDSPLHF,TGTGCCAGCAGCCCCGGACAGGGGAAAGATTCACCCCTCCACTTT
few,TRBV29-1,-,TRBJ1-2,CSVVHEANYGYTF,TGCAGCGTTGTACACGAAGCTAACTATGGCTACACCTTC
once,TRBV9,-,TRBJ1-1,CASSVGESGGGTEAFF,TGTGCCAGCAGCGTAGGTGAATCCGGGGGTGGAACTGAAGCTTTCTTT
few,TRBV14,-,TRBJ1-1,CASSQAGWTEAFF,TGTGCCAGCAGCCAAGCGGGATGGACTGAAGCTTTCTTT
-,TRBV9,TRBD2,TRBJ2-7,CASTSGGVGDEQYF,TGTGCCAGCACCTCGGGAGGCGTTGGGGACGAGCAGTACTTC
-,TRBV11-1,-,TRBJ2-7,CASSLLPSYEQYF,TGTGCCAGCAGCTTACTTCCCTCCTACGAGCAGTACTTC
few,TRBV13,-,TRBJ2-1,CASSLGRLNEQFF,TGTGCCAGCAGCTTAGGCCGGCTCAATGAGCAGTTCTTC
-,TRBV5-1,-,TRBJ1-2,CASSSGVNYGYTF,TGCGCCAGCAGCTCAGGGGTTAACTATGGCTACACCTTC